This T cell receptor (beta chain) appears in the sequencing data of a study of T cells in Graves' hyperthyroidism and ophthalmopathy. RNA transcripts gave rise to amplified TCR beta CDR3 regions. First-round RT-PCR with HTBI primers amplified the TCR CDR3 region. One entry per CDR3 protein results from TCRdb running MiXCR on the multiplex PCR reads. The data show hundreds of thousands of distinct CDR3 sequences, 38% seen once. CDR3 size: 13 residues. The germline gives CDR1 SGHTA, CDR2 FQGNSA. The germline V and J ends were trimmed by 6 bases and 9 bases, with 17 bases remaining between them. This TCR came from a young man with Graves' hyperthyroidism. What was sequenced was blood. The V call is TRBV7-2, the J call TRBJ2-5; D is perhaps TRBD1 or TRBD2 (6 bases each). The CDR3 protein is CASSLSLEGAQYF. CDR3 nucleotide sequence: TGTGCCAGCAGTTTATCCCTGGAGGGGGCCCAGTACTTC. Based on the CDR3 plus reference TRBV7-2 and TRBJ2-5, the full variable domain is GAGVSQSPSNKVTEKGKDVELRCDPISGHTALYWYRQSLGQGLEFLIYFQGNSAPDKSGLPSDRFSAERTGGSVSTLTIQRTQQEDSAVYLCASSLSLEGAQYFGPGTRLLVL.